This T cell receptor (beta chain) was found in a study of molecular identifiers for immune sequencing clone quantification. The germline V gene has CDR1 SQVTM and CDR2 ANQGSEA. Deletions cut 8 bases from V and 6 bases from J, with 12 bases between. The CDR3 spans 11 residues. To note about this clonotype: A much larger clone sits a single nucleotide away, making a read error possible.

Investigators produced naive CD8 libraries from roughly 20,000 to 1,000,000 sorted cells, drawing on 10%, 30% or 50% RNA. Naive CD8 T cells were picked out by sorting for CD8+CD4-CCR7+CD45RA+. The use of previously described methods and listed TCR primers produced the bulk TCR libraries. TCRdb re-called the PCR reads through MiXCR, storing one row per CDR3 protein. The sample contains tens of thousands of distinct CDR3 sequences, around 25% of which appear only once. The TCR originated in a human donor in good health. Some libraries in this study had Jurkat cell RNA spiked in. Sequencing was done on a sample of naive CD8+ T cells from blood, with Jurkat cell RNA spiked in. Specified subset: FACS-sorted CD8+CD4-CCR7+CD45RA+ naive T cells. The V and J genes are TRBV29-1 and TRBJ2-3; tentative D call: TRBD2 (5 bases). CDR3 nucleotide sequence: TGCAGCTTTCCCGGGGAGGATACGCAGTATTTT. It yields the protein CSFPGEDTQYF.